This T cell receptor (beta chain) originates from a study (dated by TCRdb to 2016 to 2017). Libraries came from RT-PCR. Sequencer: Illumina MiSeq. TCRdb reanalyzed the raw reads on its own, using fastp at Q25 for trimming and MiXCR for clone calling, and kept in-frame beta chains. Each entry is one CDR3 protein sequence, shown with its most common DNA and genes. The sample profile shows hundreds of thousands of distinct CDR3 sequences; 11% to 15% of them were found once. The ten largest clones represent 3.6% of the sample. To note about this clonotype: No antigen is known for it. Per-base quality was not reported, and no clone a single base away is much larger than it.

Via the germline V gene, CDR1 is MNHEY and CDR2 SVGAGI. The CDR3 sequence holds 15 residues, the cysteine and phenylalanine included. The retained sequence is limited to the CDR3, 45 bases, with the frame set at the first base. Trimming leaves V shorter by 5 bases and J shorter by 6 bases, with the junction holding 9 bases beyond the gene matches. The source material was memory CD4+ T cells from blood. The clonotype originates from a female donor in good health, serving as a healthy control. The rearrangement combines TRBV6-5 with TRBJ1-5; 8 bases in the middle match TRBD1. The CDR3 protein: CASSKSTGAIQPQHF. The DNA sequence is given as TGTGCCAGCAGTAAATCGACAGGGGCAATTCAGCCCCAGCATTTT.